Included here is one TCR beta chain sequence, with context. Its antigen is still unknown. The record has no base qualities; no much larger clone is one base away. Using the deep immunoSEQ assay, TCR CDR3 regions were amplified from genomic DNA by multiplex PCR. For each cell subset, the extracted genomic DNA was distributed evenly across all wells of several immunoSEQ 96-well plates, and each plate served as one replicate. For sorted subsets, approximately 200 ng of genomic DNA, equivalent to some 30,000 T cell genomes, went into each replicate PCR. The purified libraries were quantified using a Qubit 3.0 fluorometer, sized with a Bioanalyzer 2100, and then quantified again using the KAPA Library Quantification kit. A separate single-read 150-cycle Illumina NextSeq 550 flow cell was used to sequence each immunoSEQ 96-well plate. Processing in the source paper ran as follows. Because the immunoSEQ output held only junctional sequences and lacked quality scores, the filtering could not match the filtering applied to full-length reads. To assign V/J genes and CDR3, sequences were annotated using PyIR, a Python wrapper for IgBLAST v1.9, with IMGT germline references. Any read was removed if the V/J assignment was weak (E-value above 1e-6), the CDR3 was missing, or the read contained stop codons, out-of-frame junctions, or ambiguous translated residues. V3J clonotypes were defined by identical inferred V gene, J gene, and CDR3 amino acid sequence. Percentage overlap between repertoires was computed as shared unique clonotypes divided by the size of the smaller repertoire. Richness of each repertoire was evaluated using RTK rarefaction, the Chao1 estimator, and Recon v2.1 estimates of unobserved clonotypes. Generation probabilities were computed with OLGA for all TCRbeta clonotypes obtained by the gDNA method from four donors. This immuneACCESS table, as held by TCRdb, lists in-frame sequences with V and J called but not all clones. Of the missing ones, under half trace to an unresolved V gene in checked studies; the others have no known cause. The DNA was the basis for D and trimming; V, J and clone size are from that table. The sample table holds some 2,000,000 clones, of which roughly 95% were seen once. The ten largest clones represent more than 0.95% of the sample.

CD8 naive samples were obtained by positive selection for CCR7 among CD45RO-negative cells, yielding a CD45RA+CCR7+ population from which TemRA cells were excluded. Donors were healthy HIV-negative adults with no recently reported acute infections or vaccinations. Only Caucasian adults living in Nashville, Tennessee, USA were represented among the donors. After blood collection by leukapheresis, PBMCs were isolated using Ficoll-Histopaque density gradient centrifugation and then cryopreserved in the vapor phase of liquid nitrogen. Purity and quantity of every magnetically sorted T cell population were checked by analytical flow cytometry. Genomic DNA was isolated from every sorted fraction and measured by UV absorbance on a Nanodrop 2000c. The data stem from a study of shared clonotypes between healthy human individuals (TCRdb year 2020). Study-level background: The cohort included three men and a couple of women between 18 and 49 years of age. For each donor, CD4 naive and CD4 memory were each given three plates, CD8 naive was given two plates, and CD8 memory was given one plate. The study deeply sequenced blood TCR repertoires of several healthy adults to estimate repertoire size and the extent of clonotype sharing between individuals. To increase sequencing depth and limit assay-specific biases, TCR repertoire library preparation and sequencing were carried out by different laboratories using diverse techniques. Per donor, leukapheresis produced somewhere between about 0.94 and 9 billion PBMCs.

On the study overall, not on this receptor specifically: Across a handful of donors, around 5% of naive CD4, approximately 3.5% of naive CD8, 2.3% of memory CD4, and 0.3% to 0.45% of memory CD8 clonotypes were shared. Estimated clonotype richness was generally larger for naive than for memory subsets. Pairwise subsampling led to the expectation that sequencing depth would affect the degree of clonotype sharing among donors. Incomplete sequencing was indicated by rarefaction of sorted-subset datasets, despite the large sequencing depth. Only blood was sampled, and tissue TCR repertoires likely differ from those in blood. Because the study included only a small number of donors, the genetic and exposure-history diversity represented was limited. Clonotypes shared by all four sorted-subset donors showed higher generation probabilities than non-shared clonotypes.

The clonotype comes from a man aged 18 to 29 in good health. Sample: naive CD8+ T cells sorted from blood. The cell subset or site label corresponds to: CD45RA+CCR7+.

The CDR3 in this case is CASSYMVAGSNEQFF. The DNA sequence reads TGTGCCAGCAGTTATATGGTAGCGGGATCCAATGAGCAGTTCTTC. The chain is made from TRBV6-6 and TRBJ2-1, with 8 bases aligning to TRBD2. Via the germline V gene (reference sequence), CDR1 is MNHNY and CDR2 SVGAGI. The CDR3 spans 15 residues, from the cysteine through the phenylalanine. Just CDR3 DNA is preserved here, 45 bases in frame from base 1. Ends trimmed: V by 3 bases, J by 6 bases; bases unmatched to a gene: 7.